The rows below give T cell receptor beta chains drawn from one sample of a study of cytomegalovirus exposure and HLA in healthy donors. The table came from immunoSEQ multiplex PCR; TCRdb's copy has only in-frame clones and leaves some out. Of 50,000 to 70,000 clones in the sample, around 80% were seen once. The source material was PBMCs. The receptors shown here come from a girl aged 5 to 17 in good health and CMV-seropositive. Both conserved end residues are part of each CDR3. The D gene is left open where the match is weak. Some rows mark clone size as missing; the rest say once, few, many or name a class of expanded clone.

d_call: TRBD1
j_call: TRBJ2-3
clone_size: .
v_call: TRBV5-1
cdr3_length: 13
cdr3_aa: CASGTGDTDTQYF
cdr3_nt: TGCGCCAGCGGGACAGGGGACACAGATACGCAGTATTTT

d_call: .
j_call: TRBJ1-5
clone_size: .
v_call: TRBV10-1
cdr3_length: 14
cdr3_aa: CASSEGRASQPQHF
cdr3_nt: TGCGCCAGCAGTGAGGGAAGAGCGAGCCAGCCCCAGCATTTT

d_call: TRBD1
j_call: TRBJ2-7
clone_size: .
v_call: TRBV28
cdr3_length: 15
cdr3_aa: CASRDRGQRTYEQYF
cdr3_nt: TGTGCCAGCAGAGACAGGGGGCAGAGAACCTACGAGCAGTACTTC

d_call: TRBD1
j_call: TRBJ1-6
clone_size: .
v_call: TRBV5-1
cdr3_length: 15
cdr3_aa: CASSDRGQGEAPLHF
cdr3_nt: TGCGCCAGCAGTGACAGAGGACAGGGGGAGGCACCCCTCCACTTT

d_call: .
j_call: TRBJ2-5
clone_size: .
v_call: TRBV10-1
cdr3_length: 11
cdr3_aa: CASSDRETQYF
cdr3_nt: TGCGCCAGCAGTGACAGGGAGACCCAGTACTTC

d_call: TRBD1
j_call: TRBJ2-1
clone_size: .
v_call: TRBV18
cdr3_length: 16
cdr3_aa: CASSPTGQSSYNEQFF
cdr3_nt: TGTGCCAGCTCACCAACGGGACAGAGCTCCTACAATGAGCAGTTCTTC

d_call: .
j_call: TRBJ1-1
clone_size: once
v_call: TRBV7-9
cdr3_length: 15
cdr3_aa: CASSLVAGAYTEAFF
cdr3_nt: TGTGCCAGCAGCTTAGTCGCAGGGGCTTACACTGAAGCTTTCTTT

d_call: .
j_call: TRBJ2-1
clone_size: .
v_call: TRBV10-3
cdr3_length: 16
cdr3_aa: CAISVAGESGYNEQFF
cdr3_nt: TGTGCCATCAGTGTGGCTGGGGAGAGCGGCTACAATGAGCAGTTCTTC

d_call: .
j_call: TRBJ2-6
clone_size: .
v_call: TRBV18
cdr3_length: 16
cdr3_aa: CASSPYDRPGANVLTF
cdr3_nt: TGTGCCAGCTCACCGTACGACAGGCCGGGGGCCAACGTCCTGACTTTC

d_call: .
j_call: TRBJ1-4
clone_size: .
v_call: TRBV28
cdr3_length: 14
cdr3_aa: CASSLFPGNEKLFF
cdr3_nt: TGTGCCAGCAGTTTATTTCCAGGGAATGAAAAACTGTTTTTT

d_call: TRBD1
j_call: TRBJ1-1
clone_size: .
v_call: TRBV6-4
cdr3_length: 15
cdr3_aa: CASSLTGDLGTEAFF
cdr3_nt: TGTGCCAGCAGTTTAACAGGGGATCTAGGGACCGAAGCTTTCTTT

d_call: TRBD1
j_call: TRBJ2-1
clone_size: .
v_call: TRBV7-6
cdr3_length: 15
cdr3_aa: CASSVGQGEYNEQFF
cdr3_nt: TGTGCCAGCAGCGTGGGACAGGGGGAATACAATGAGCAGTTCTTC

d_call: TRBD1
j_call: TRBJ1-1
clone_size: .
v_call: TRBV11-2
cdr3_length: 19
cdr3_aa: CASSLGWGGTGALNTEAFF
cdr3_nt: TGTGCCAGCAGCTTAGGCTGGGGCGGGACAGGGGCCTTGAACACTGAAGCTTTCTTT

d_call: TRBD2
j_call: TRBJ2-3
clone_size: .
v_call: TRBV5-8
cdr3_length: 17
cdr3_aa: CASSFPRLARDTDTQYF
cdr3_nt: TGTGCCAGCAGCTTCCCCCGACTAGCTAGGGACACAGATACGCAGTATTTT

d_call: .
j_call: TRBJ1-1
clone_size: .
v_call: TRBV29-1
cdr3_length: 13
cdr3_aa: CSVELIIGERAFF
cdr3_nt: TGCAGCGTTGAGCTTATCATAGGAGAGAGGGCTTTCTTT

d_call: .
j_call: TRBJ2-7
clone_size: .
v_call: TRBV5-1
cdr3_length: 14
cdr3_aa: CASSFGAYSYEQYF
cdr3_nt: TGCGCCAGCAGCTTTGGGGCATATAGCTACGAGCAGTACTTC

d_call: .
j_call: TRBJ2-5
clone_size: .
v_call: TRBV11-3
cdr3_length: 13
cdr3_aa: CASSSAYQETQYF
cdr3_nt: TGTGCCAGCAGCTCCGCGTACCAAGAGACCCAGTACTTC

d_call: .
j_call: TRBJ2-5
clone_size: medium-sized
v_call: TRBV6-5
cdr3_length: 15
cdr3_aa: CASMRRRQLQETQYF
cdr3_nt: TGTGCCAGCATGCGGCGTCGACAGCTTCAAGAGACCCAGTACTTC

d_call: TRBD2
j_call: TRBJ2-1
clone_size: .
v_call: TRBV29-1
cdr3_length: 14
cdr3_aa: CSVEGREYDNEQFF
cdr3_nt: TGCAGCGTTGAGGGGCGGGAGTACGACAATGAGCAGTTCTTC

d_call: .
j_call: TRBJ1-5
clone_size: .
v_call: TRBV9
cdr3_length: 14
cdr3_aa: CASSETGINQPQHF
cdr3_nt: TGTGCCAGCAGCGAGACAGGTATTAATCAGCCCCAGCATTTT

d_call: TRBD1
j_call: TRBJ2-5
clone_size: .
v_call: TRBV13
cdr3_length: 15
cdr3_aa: CASSLVPDRGETQYF
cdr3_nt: TGTGCCAGCAGCTTAGTCCCCGACAGGGGAGAGACCCAGTACTTC

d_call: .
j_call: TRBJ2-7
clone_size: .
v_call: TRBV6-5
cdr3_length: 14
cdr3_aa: CASRPMISGHEQYF
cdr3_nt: TGTGCCAGCAGGCCGATGATCTCAGGCCACGAGCAGTACTTC

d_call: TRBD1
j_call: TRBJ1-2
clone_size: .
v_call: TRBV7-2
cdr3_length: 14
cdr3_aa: CASRTGGGNYGYTF
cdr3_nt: TGTGCCAGCAGGACAGGGGGCGGTAACTATGGCTACACCTTC

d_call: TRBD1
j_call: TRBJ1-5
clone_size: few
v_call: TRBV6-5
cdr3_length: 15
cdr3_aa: CASSPDRGSNQPQHF
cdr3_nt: TGTGCCAGCAGTCCCGACAGGGGAAGCAATCAGCCCCAGCATTTT

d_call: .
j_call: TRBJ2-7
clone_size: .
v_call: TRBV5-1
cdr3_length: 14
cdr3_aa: CASSWGGVSYEQYF
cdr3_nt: TGCGCCAGCAGCTGGGGCGGGGTTTCCTACGAGCAGTACTTC

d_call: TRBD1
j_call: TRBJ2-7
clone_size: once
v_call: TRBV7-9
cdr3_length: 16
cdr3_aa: CASSSPGTGEVHEQYF
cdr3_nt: TGTGCCAGCAGCTCCCCCGGGACAGGGGAGGTCCACGAGCAGTACTTC

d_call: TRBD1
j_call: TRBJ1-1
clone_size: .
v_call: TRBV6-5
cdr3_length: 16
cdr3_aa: CASSYSGTGSDTEAFF
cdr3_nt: TGTGCCAGCAGTTACTCCGGGACAGGGAGCGATACTGAAGCTTTCTTT